A selection of T cell receptor beta chains follows, all from one sample in a study of TIL therapy for anti-PD-1-resistant metastatic lung cancer. Method: immunoSEQ multiplex PCR; TCRdb's copy keeps in-frame clones and lacks some. This sample yields some 37,000 clones, of which 73% are seen a single time; roughly 6.1% belongs to the top ten. The specimen was blood, collected at baseline. The receptors originated from a person between 25 and 79 years old with non-small cell lung cancer. Both conserved end residues are trimmed from each CDR3. The D gene is left open where the match is weak.

v_call,cdr3_length,d_call,cdr3_aa
TRBV5-5,11,.,ASSLRTESAQY
TRBV4-1,13,.,ASSQGLSLGQPQH
TRBV11-3,12,TRBD2,ASSFGLAGSEQY
TRBV10-3,13,.,ATSPGYTSTDTQY
TRBV5-5,15,TRBD1,ASSLDSGTGQIYEQY
TRBV28,11,.,ASRAPGNSPLH
TRBV5-1,11,.,ASSLGGQETQY
TRBV6-5,11,.,ASRTGAGNEQF
TRBV4-1,14,.,ASSQVVGAAKNIQY
TRBV27,13,.,ASSNMGASTGELF
TRBV30,13,.,AWQSAVGGTTEAF
TRBV19,13,.,ASSPAPTSSYEQY
TRBV6-1,10,.,ASRLGVQPQH
TRBV5-4,11,.,ASSLTGRGGYT
TRBV2,11,.,ASTTERNTEAF
TRBV5-4,15,TRBD2,ASSSLSGTNYYNEQF
TRBV4-1,17,TRBD2,ASSQVGAGVTLAKNIQY
TRBV4-2,14,.,ASSQDRQTPSYGYT
TRBV7-2,9,.,ASSPGAEQF
TRBV7-2,10,.,ASSLDGGASH
TRBV13,11,.,ASSLVSGGEQY
TRBV6-6,9,.,ASGVREPQH
TRBV6-5,11,.,ASRSTASYEQY
TRBV23-1,13,TRBD1,ASSHGQEPQTEAF
TRBV9,13,TRBD1,ASSPGTAVNEKLF
TRBV4-3,13,.,ASSQAQGRGDEQF
TRBV5-5,15,.,ASSPRSLGGPTGELF
TRBV21-1,15,.,ASRGERAKSGANVLT
TRBV13,13,TRBD1,ASSMLDRGGNEQF
TRBV7-3,13,.,ASSSGHTTGYGYT
TRBV10-3,14,TRBD2,AIASTSGRTTDTQY
TRBV5-3,15,TRBD2,ARSPTSGGRGTDTQY
TRBV6-6,13,TRBD2,ASSSGTSESYEQY
TRBV7-6,11,.,ASSSWGTDTQY
TRBV28,13,TRBD1,ASSLLGQGNYGYT
TRBV7-9,17,.,ASSLSWTATSSGANVLT
TRBV9,11,TRBD1,ASSVVETGGQF
TRBV25-1,12,.,ASSYSTTNEKLF
TRBV7-8,13,.,ASSTARGLGTEAF
TRBV15,13,.,ATSSDRSSNEKLF
TRBV5-4,13,.,ASSLVGSANYGYT
TRBV6-5,13,TRBD1,ASRGEKGQAETQY
TRBV28,13,.,ASSLSTFLGTEAF
TRBV7-9,14,TRBD1,ASSLAMTGTNTEAF
TRBV5-4,14,TRBD2,ASSLPAGGGTGELF
TRBV5-1,12,TRBD1,ASSSGTDVNTIY
TRBV2,14,TRBD2,ASMTGLAGSQETQY
TRBV30,12,.,AWSIWGEPETQY